The T cell receptor beta chain under discussion was sequenced for a study of beta chain features in type 1 diabetes. Sequenced material consisted of expressed TCRB transcripts (all of the isolated RNA was reverse transcribed). Generated by immunoSEQ multiplex PCR, the TCRdb table keeps only in-frame clones and is missing some. The sample shows fewer than 350,000 clones, roughly a fifth of them seen only once. V was pared by 4 bases and J by 1 base, with 5 bases of the junction left unmatched. CDR3 length: 16 amino acids. Germline CDR1 reads MGHRA; CDR2 reads YSYEKL. This clone was recorded a few times.

The gene calls are TRBV4-1 and TRBJ2-7; TRBD2 agrees at 12 bases. Sequencing input: naive CD4+ T cells from blood. The clonotype was recovered from a woman in her late teens or twenties in good health. CDR3 DNA sequence: TGCGCCAGCAGCCCCGGACTAGCGGGAATGTCCTACGAGCAGTACTTC. Its translation is CASSPGLAGMSYEQYF.